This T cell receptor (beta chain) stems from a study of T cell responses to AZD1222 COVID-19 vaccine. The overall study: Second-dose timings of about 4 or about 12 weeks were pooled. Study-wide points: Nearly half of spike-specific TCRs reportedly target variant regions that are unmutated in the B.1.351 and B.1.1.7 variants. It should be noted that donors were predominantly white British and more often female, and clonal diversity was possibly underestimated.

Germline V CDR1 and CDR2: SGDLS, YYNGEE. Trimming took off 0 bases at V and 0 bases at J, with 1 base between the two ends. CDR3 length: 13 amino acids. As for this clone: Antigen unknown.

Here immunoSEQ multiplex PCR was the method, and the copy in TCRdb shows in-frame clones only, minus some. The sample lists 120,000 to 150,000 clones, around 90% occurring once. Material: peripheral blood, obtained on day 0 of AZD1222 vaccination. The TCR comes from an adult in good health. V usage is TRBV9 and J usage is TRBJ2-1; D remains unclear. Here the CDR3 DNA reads TGTGCCAGCAGCGTAGGCTCCTACAATGAGCAGTTCTTC. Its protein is CASSVGSYNEQFF.